These 19 T cell receptor delta chains originate from one sample sequenced in a study of TRDV2 sequences in healthy donors. TCRdb redid clone calling on the PCR reads using CATT. The table includes about 2,200 delta-chain clones, around 60% detected once. Sequenced sample: Vd2+ gamma-delta T cells from blood. The origin of the receptors is a human donor in good health.

This sequence joins TRDV2 and TRDJ3, with D possibly matching TRDD3 (6 bases). The ends were cut back, 4 bases at V and 0 bases at J, with 21 bases in the middle. Germline V lookup: CDR1 GEAIGNYY, CDR2 EKD. The CDR3 is 20 residues long. CDR3 DNA sequence: TGTGCCTGTGATATAATGACGGGGATGCAATCCTCCTGGGACACCCGACAGATGTTTTTC. The encoded protein is CACDIMTGMQSSWDTRQMFF.

Concerning this clone: Other DNA sequences of this sample code for an identical CDR3. The chain joins TRDV2 to TRDJ1, with TRDD3 matching over 10 bases. Trimming at V came to 0 bases and at J to 0 bases, leaving 9 bases not matched to a gene. CDR1 and CDR2 (germline): GEAIGNYY, EKD. This CDR3 has 18 amino acids. The CDR3 spells CACDTVGTGGSYTDKLIF. The CDR3 DNA follows: TGTGCCTGTGACACCGTCGGTACTGGGGGATCCTACACCGATAAACTCATCTTT.

There are a few counts of this clone. This rearrangement joins TRDV2 to TRDJ1; D uncertain. Germline CDR1 is GEAIGNYY and CDR2 is EKD. The V gene lost 0 bases and the J gene lost 3 bases, with 16 bases spanning the gap. CDR3 length equals 16 residues. The CDR3: CACDTAGPPRADKLIF. CDR3 sequence (DNA): TGTGCCTGTGACACCGCGGGACCTCCGAGGGCCGATAAACTCATCTTT.

This rearrangement joins TRDV2 to TRDJ1, with D possibly being TRDD3 (5 bases). The ends were cut back, 0 bases at V and 4 bases at J, with 14 bases in the middle. This CDR3 has 15 amino acids. Per germline, CDR1 GEAIGNYY and CDR2 EKD. CDR3 in DNA: TGTGCCTGTGACACCGTGGGGCAAAACCACGATAAACTCATCTTT. It encodes CACDTVGQNHDKLIF.

This rearrangement joins TRDV2 to TRDJ1, with 11 bases identical to TRDD3. The germline V gene encodes CDR1 GEAIGNYY and CDR2 EKD. Trimming removed 0 bases from V and 0 bases from J; junction bases left unmatched: 11. The CDR3 has 19 amino acids. CDR3 region: CACDTLSLGDNLNTDKLIF. DNA of the CDR3: TGTGCCTGTGACACCCTGTCACTGGGGGATAACTTGAACACCGATAAACTCATCTTT.

The chain couples TRDV2 to TRDJ1; 13 nucleotides agree with TRDD3. Germline-derived CDR1 and CDR2 are GEAIGNYY and EKD. The CDR3 is made up of 18 amino acids. With V trimmed by 0 bases and J by 0 bases, 6 bases remained unmatched. CDR3 nucleotide sequence: TGTGCCTGTGACACCCTACTGGGGGATACGACGTACACCGATAAACTCATCTTT. Its translation is CACDTLLGDTTYTDKLIF.

The rearrangement links TRDV2 to TRDJ3; 12 bases agree with TRDD3. The junction had 16 bases not matched to a gene; V was cut back by 0 bases and J by 2 bases. Germline-derived CDR1 and CDR2 are GEAIGNYY and EKD. The CDR3 has 23 residues. CDR3 amino acids: CACDTIAGGYAELNPWDTRQMFF. CDR3 nucleotide sequence: TGTGCCTGTGACACCATTGCTGGGGGATACGCGGAGCTGAACCCCTGGGACACCCGACAGATGTTTTTC.

This clone showed up just once. The V gene is TRDV2, the J gene TRDJ1; 13 bases are shared with TRDD3. The CDR3 is 18 residues long. V lost 0 bases, J lost 8 bases, and 14 bases stayed unmatched. Germline CDR1 GEAIGNYY, CDR2 EKD. CDR3 coding DNA: TGTGCCTGTGACACCGTGAAACTGGGGGATACGGACGCGAGGAAACTCATCTTT. Amino acids: CACDTVKLGDTDARKLIF.

The rearrangement uses TRDV2 and TRDJ3; 7 nucleotides agree with TRDD3. Germline assignment: CDR1 GEAIGNYY and CDR2 EKD. This CDR3 is 20 amino acids long. The ends lost 0 bases at V and 0 bases at J; junction bases unmatched: 10. This CDR3 reads CACDTVGIEESSWDTRQMFF. The CDR3 coding sequence is TGTGCCTGTGACACCGTGGGGATAGAGGAGAGCTCCTGGGACACCCGACAGATGTTTTTC.

The genes are TRDV2 and TRDJ1; 9 positions match TRDD3. Looked up from germline, CDR1 is GEAIGNYY and CDR2 is EKD. V lost 3 bases to trimming and J lost 5 bases; unmatched junction nucleotides: 6. CDR3 length: 14 amino acids. The CDR3 sequence is CACDPLGDVDKLIF. The CDR3 nucleotides are TGTGCCTGTGACCCCCTGGGGGATGTGGATAAACTCATCTTT.

The chain combines TRDV2 with TRDJ1, with TRDD3 matching 7 bases. CDR1 and CDR2 (germline): GEAIGNYY, EKD. The V segment lost 2 bases and the J segment 0 bases; nucleotides outside the gene matches: 14. The CDR3 contains 18 residues. DNA for the CDR3: TGTGCCTGTGACATTCTGGGGGCCTACGGCGAGTACACCGATAAACTCATCTTT. It is translated as CACDILGAYGEYTDKLIF.

In its sample, this clone is large (0.1 to 1%). The rearrangement links TRDV2 to TRDJ1; no reliable D call. V lost 3 bases and J 8 bases, leaving 18 bases between the germline ends. The CDR3 consists of 14 residues. Germline CDR1 and CDR2: GEAIGNYY and EKD. CDR3 in DNA: TGTGCCTGTGACCCAATTTTATCCACCGGGAAACTCATCTTT. This translates into CACDPILSTGKLIF.

This chain joins TRDV2 and TRDJ1; 13 nucleotides match TRDD3. The germline gives CDR1 GEAIGNYY, CDR2 EKD. CDR3 length equals 17 residues. V lost 3 bases and J lost 3; bases outside the gene matches: 9. The CDR3 DNA follows: TGTGCCTGTGACGTACTGGGGGATACGGAGATACCCGATAAACTCATCTTT. This encodes CACDVLGDTEIPDKLIF.

A remark on this clone: A far more abundant clone sits one base away, making this likely a read error. This chain uses TRDV2 with TRDJ1; TRDD3 agrees at 7 bases. With the DNA end fitting TRDJ2 better, the J assignment may be wrong. CDR1 GEAIGNYY and CDR2 EKD come from the germline V gene. The CDR3 contains 18 residues. The CDR3 reads CACDSLLGTEPYTDKLFF. CDR3 coding DNA: TGTGCCTGTGACTCCTTACTGGGGACCGAGCCGTACACCGATAAACTCTTCTTT.

The rearrangement joins TRDV2 to TRDJ1, with 13 nucleotides matching TRDD3. The germline V gene encodes CDR1 GEAIGNYY and CDR2 EKD. Trimming took 3 bases from V and 0 from J; bases not matched to a gene: 6. The CDR3 sequence is 17 residues long. The DNA of the CDR3 is TGTGCCTGTGACGCCGTACTGGGGGATACGGACACCGATAAACTCATCTTT. Translating gives CACDAVLGDTDTDKLIF.

This clone was counted once. The chain combines TRDV2 with TRDJ3; 9 nucleotides align to TRDD3. V lost 1 base, J lost 2 bases, and 17 bases stayed unmatched. Germline loops: CDR1 GEAIGNYY, CDR2 EKD. CDR3 length: 22 amino acids. DNA for the CDR3: TGTGCCTGTGACACTATTCGGGCTGGGGGATCGACTCCAACCTGGGACACCCGACAGATGTTTTTC. The encoded protein is CACDTIRAGGSTPTWDTRQMFF.

The rearrangement links TRDV2 to TRDJ3; TRDD3 might be the D (5 bases). The CDR3 spans 19 residues. The V end was cut by 3 bases, the J end by 0 bases, with 17 bases between. Per the germline V gene, CDR1 is GEAIGNYY and CDR2 is EKD. CDR3 DNA sequence: TGTGCCTGTGACGGCGCGGGGACTACCAGCTCCTGGGACACCCGACAGATGTTTTTC. Its translation: CACDGAGTTSSWDTRQMFF.

The gene calls are TRDV2 and TRDJ1, with a tentative D call TRDD3 (6 bases). The V gene's germline CDR1 is GEAIGNYY and CDR2 EKD. The CDR3 runs to 15 residues. Trimming pared 0 bases from V and 0 bases from J, leaving 10 bases between. The CDR3 nucleotides read TGTGCCTGTGACACCCTGGGGATGTACACCGATAAACTCATCTTT. Translation gives CACDTLGMYTDKLIF.

The chain recombines TRDV2 with TRDJ1; the match to TRDD3 covers 9 bases. V dropped 6 bases and J dropped 0; count of bases not matched to a gene: 13. The CDR3 is made up of 17 amino acids. Germline-derived CDR1 and CDR2 are GEAIGNYY and EKD. CDR3 in DNA: TGTGCCTGTAGCTACGTCTCGACTGGGGGAAACACCGATAAACTCATCTTT. Its translation: CACSYVSTGGNTDKLIF.